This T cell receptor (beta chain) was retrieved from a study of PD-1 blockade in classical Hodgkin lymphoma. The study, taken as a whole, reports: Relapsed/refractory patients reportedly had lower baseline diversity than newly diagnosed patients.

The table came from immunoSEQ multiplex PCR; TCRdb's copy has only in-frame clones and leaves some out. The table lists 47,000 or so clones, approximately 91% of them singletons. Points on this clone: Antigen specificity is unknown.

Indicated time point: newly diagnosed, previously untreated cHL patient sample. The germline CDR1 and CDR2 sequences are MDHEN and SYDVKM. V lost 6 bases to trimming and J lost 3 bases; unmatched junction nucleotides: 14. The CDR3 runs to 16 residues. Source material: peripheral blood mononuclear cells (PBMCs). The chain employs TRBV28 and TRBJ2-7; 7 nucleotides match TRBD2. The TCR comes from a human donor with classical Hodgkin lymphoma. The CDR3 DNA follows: TGTGCCAGCAGCCATGAAGGTAGCGGGTACTTCTACGAGCAGTACTTC. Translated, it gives CASSHEGSGYFYEQYF.